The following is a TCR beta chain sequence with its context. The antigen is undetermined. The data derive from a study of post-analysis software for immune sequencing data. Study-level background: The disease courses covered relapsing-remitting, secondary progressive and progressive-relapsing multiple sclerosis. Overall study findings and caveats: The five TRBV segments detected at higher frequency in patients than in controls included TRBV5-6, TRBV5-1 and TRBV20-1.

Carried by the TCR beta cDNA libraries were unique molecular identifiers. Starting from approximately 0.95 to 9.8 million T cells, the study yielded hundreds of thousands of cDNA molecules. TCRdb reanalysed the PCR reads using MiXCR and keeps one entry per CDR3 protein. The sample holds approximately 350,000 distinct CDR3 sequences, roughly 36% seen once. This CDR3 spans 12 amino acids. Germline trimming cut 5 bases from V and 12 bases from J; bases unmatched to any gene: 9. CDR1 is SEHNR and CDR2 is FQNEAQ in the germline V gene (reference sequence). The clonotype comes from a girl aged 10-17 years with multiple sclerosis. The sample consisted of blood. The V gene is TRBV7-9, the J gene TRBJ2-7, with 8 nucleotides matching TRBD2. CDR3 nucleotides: TGTGCCAGCAGCCCGCCGGGGGGGAGGATGTACTTC. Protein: CASSPPGGRMYF.